This entry is about one T cell receptor (beta chain). Antigen: not known. Through a sample-barcoded 5' primer and a J-beta primer mix, a second PCR was run for about 6 to 12 cycles. TCRdb reprocessed the 5' RACE reads via MiXCR and lists one record per CDR3 protein. This repertoire shows 800,000 or so distinct CDR3 sequences, around 62% found once; its top ten account for about 30%. This record belongs to a study of blood T cells in healthy people across ages. The study, taken as a whole, reports: Unsorted PBMCs prevented conclusive naive versus antigen-experienced comparison.

Germline V CDR1 and CDR2: SGHAT, FQNNGV. V was pared by 1 base and J by 0 bases, with 6 bases of the junction left unmatched. CDR3 length: 18 amino acids. Drawing of peripheral blood yielded roughly 9.3 milliliters from each donor. Sequencing used blood. The chain employs TRBV11-2 and TRBJ2-2; 9 bases are a match to TRBD2. This receptor was obtained from a young man in good health. The CDR3 DNA reads as TGTGCCAGCAGCTTAGCATGGGTAGCGGGAGCGAACACCGGGGAGCTGTTTTTT. Residues: CASSLAWVAGANTGELFF.